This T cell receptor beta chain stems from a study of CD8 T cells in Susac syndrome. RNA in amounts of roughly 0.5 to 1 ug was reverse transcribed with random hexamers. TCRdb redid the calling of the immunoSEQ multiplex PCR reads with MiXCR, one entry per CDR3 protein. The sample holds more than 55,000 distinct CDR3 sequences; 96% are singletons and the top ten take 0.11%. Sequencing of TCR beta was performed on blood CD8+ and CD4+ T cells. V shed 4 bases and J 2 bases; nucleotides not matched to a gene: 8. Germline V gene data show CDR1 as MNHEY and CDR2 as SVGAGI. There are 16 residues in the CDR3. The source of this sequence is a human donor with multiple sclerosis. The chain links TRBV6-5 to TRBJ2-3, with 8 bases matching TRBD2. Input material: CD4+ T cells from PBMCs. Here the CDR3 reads CASSSLGGGFTDTQYF. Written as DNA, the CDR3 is TGTGCCAGCAGTTCCCTTGGCGGGGGGTTCACAGATACGCAGTATTTT.